A single count supports the clone carrying this T cell receptor (beta chain). No antigen is known for it. This sample stems from a study of T cell responses to AZD1222 COVID-19 vaccine. Findings of the study overall: Repertoires in all cases were sampled only once the peak T cell response had passed. Among spike-specific TCRs, nearly half reportedly target unmutated variant regions. The donors showed a predominance of white British ancestry and of females, with possible underestimation of clonal diversity.

Clones were sequenced by immunoSEQ multiplex PCR, and TCRdb holds only the in-frame ones, with some missing. Of under 130,000 clones listed, 91% are singletons. The CDR3 is made up of 16 amino acids. Germline CDR1 is LNHDA and CDR2 is SQIVND (reference sequence). With 5 bases removed from V and 4 bases from J, the gap between germline ends came to 20 bases. Sequences were derived from peripheral blood, sampled on day 0 of AZD1222 vaccination. This clonotype was sampled from an adult in good health. The chain uses TRBV19 and TRBJ1-2; a weak D match, TRBD1 (5 bases). Here the CDR3 DNA reads TGTGCCAGTAGTCCCAGCGGGACGCCGACGCTCTATGGCTACACCTTC. Protein: CASSPSGTPTLYGYTF.